This TCR beta chain was retrieved from a study of breast tumors, draining lymph nodes, adjacent tissues. General study findings and limits: Tumor T cell lymph node origin was a supported hypothesis, not proven. Tumor repertoires ranked between lymph nodes and nontumor tissue in diversity, with V and J gene preferences. Most tumor T cells seemingly derive from lymph node, then expand in tumor.

This clonotype was counted many times. The antigen is unknown. From germline, CDR1 is SGHTA and CDR2 FQGTGA. The CDR3 has 13 amino acids. The ends were cut back, 5 bases at V and 6 bases at J, with 12 bases in the middle. Samples came from axillary lymph nodes draining the breast cancer. One entry per CDR3 protein results from TCRdb running MiXCR on the multiplex PCR reads. The repertoire consists of around 130,000 distinct CDR3 sequences, with around 20% occurring once and the leading ten covering roughly 2%. The receptor comes from a female donor with breast cancer. Some clones in this sample may be carry-over from other donors' samples. V usage is TRBV7-3 and J usage is TRBJ2-3; D is possibly TRBD1 or TRBD2 (5 bases each). The sequencing sample was made of axillary lymph node tissue. CDR3 protein: CASSPRGTDTQYF. CDR3 in DNA: TGTGCCAGCAGCCCGAGAGGGACGGATACGCAGTATTTT.